The present entry profiles one T cell receptor (beta chain) with its context. The repertoire was sequenced with immunoSEQ multiplex PCR; TCRdb's copy has only in-frame clones and lacks some. The sample includes about 130,000 clones, approximately 90% of them seen just once. The sample is drawn from a study of control samples from healthy donors and cancer patients. The CDR3 runs to 14 residues. Trimming removed 5 bases from V and 4 bases from J, with 14 bases in between. Germline CDR1 and CDR2: WSHSY and SAAADI. The chain carries TRBV10-2 and TRBJ1-1, with TRBD1 as a possible D gene (6 bases). This receptor was taken from a man between 18 and 29 years old in good health. Sequenced input: blood. The CDR3 DNA sequence: TGCGCCAGCAGTCCCACAGGGAAGGGCACTGAAGCTTTCTTT. It yields the protein CASSPTGKGTEAFF.